Listed below are T cell receptor beta chains from one sample, sequenced in a study of Ad26.COV2.S vaccination and SARS-CoV-2 variants. This table comes from immunoSEQ multiplex PCR, and its TCRdb copy is limited to in-frame clones, with some not included. The sample lists 250,000 to 300,000 clones; around 87% were seen once. The sample in question was peripheral blood, obtained in a trial of Ad26.COV2.S vaccine versus placebo. Receptors originate from a person aged 18 to 65 who received the Ad26.COV2.S COVID-19 vaccine or a placebo. Both conserved end residues are part of each CDR3. A D gene is named only where the DNA matches it firmly. Some rows have no size entry. The others give once, few or many, or a class for an expanded clone.

j_gene,abundance,v_gene,d_gene,CDR3nt,CDR3aa
TRBJ1-4,once,TRBV19,-,TGTGCCAGTAGTATAGCCGCGTGGGAAAAACTGTTTTTT,CASSIAAWEKLFF
TRBJ2-1,-,TRBV18,-,TGTGCCAGCTCACCGACATGGATCACTAATGAGCAGTTCTTC,CASSPTWITNEQFF
TRBJ2-2,once,TRBV5-6,TRBD1,TGTGCCAGCAGCCGGGGACAGGCCGGGGAGCTGTTTTTT,CASSRGQAGELFF
TRBJ2-7,-,TRBV14,-,TGTGCCAGCAGCCACAACAGCTTCCTACTCCCGGGACAACGATCCTACGAGCAGTACTTC,CASSHNSFLLPGQRSYEQYF
TRBJ1-3,-,TRBV28,TRBD1,TGTGCCAGCAGACCCCCGGGACAGGCTTATACCATATATTTT,CASRPPGQAYTIYF
TRBJ1-2,-,TRBV27,-,TGTGCCAGCAGCCGAAACCGGGAGGTCTATGGCTACACCTTC,CASSRNREVYGYTF
TRBJ1-3,-,TRBV5-6,-,TGTGCCAGCAGCACTGGAAACACCATATATTTT,CASSTGNTIYF
TRBJ1-2,-,TRBV6-2/TRBV6-3,-,TGTGCCAGCAGCCACGGGGTCGGAGAGAGGCCCGGCTCGTATGGCTACACCTTC,CASSHGVGERPGSYGYTF
TRBJ2-2,-,TRBV30,-,TGTGCCTGGAGTGCGACGAGAAGGACCGGGGAGCTGTTTTTT,CAWSATRRTGELFF
TRBJ1-5,many,TRBV2,-,TGTGCCAGCATGATGTGGACAGATTCAAATCAGCCCCAGCATTTT,CASMMWTDSNQPQHF
TRBJ2-1,-,TRBV7-9,-,TGTGCCAGCAGCTTAGCGGAAGCCTACAATGAGCAGTTCTTC,CASSLAEAYNEQFF
TRBJ2-5,-,TRBV7-6,-,TGTGCCAGCAGCCTTCGACAATCTGGGGAGACCCAGTACTTC,CASSLRQSGETQYF
TRBJ1-5,-,TRBV18,TRBD1,TGTGCCAGCTCACCATTAATCGCGACAGGGGATCAGCCCCAGCATTTT,CASSPLIATGDQPQHF
TRBJ1-6,-,TRBV5-1,-,TGCGCCAGCAGCTTCCGGCCGACGGTAAATTCACCCCTCCACTTT,CASSFRPTVNSPLHF
TRBJ2-7,-,TRBV7-9,TRBD1,TGTGCCAGCAGTTCTCAGGGGGCCTCATCCTACGAGCAGTACTTC,CASSSQGASSYEQYF
TRBJ1-2,-,TRBV15,-,TGTGCCACCAGCAGAGCGCTCCGGAGCTATGGCTACACCTTC,CATSRALRSYGYTF
TRBJ2-7,-,TRBV10-2,-,TGCGCCAGCAGTGAGGTCGGGGCAGCCGTCAGCTACGAGCAGTACTTC,CASSEVGAAVSYEQYF
TRBJ2-3,-,TRBV11-1,TRBD2,TGTGCCAGCAGCCAGCGGGGGGCCCGACCAGATACGCAGTATTTT,CASSQRGARPDTQYF
TRBJ2-1,-,TRBV29-1,-,TGCAGCGTTGAAGTGGCAGGGGGGCGGTTCTTC,CSVEVAGGRFF
TRBJ2-7,-,TRBV3-1/TRBV3-2,-,TGTGCCAGCAGCCAAGTTCCGAACGAGCAGTACTTC,CASSQVPNEQYF
TRBJ1-1,-,TRBV19,-,TGTGCCAGTTATGCGATACAGGGCGGCGACACTGAAGCTTTCTTT,CASYAIQGGDTEAFF
TRBJ2-1,-,TRBV18,-,TGTGCCAGCTCACCTCTGACACCGAGCTCCTACAATGAGCAGTTCTTC,CASSPLTPSSYNEQFF
TRBJ1-2,once,TRBV2,-,TGTGCCAGCAGTGATCAGACCGGTGGCTACACCTTC,CASSDQTGGYTF
TRBJ2-6,-,TRBV11-3,-,TGTGCCAGCAGCCCAGACGGTGGGGCCAACGTCCTGACTTTC,CASSPDGGANVLTF
TRBJ2-7,-,TRBV29-1,-,TGCAGCGTTGCGGACAGCCTTCTTTCCTACGAGCAGTACTTC,CSVADSLLSYEQYF
TRBJ2-7,-,TRBV7-6,-,TGTGCCAGCGCCCGGGGGAGATCCTACGAGCAGTACTTC,CASARGRSYEQYF
TRBJ2-1,-,TRBV5-6,-,TGTGCCAGCAGCGACATTACTTACCAGTTCTTC,CASSDITYQFF
TRBJ1-4,-,TRBV5-5,TRBD1,TGTGCCAGCAGCTACAGGGGGCTATTCAATAATGAAAAACTGTTTTTT,CASSYRGLFNNEKLFF
TRBJ1-5,-,TRBV27,-,TGTGCCAGCAGTTTAACGTTCAAGGGTATCGGTCAGCCCCAGCATTTT,CASSLTFKGIGQPQHF
TRBJ1-2,-,TRBV4-1,TRBD1,TGCGCCAGCAGCGCAGGGGGAGATGGCTACACCTTC,CASSAGGDGYTF
TRBJ2-2,-,TRBV11-3,-,TGTGCCAGCAGCTTCACCGGAACCGGGGAGCTGTTTTTT,CASSFTGTGELFF
TRBJ1-2,-,TRBV3-1/TRBV3-2,TRBD1,TGTGCCAGCAGCGACAGGGGAGCGGAAGGCTACACCTTC,CASSDRGAEGYTF
TRBJ1-4,-,TRBV30,TRBD1,TGTGCCTGGAGCCCGGGACAGGGGGAAAAACTGTTTTTT,CAWSPGQGEKLFF
TRBJ1-5,-,TRBV6-5,-,TGTGCCAGCAGCCGACAGTCCAATCAGCCCCAGCATTTT,CASSRQSNQPQHF
TRBJ1-2,-,TRBV19,-,TGTGCCAGTAGTTCCCCAGGGGCGTTTAACTATGGCTACACCTTC,CASSSPGAFNYGYTF
TRBJ2-2,-,TRBV4-3,-,TGCGCCAGCAGCCAAGTGGGGGGCACCGGGGAGCTGTTTTTT,CASSQVGGTGELFF
TRBJ1-2,-,TRBV3-1/TRBV3-2,-,TGTGCCAGCAGCCAAGGTGAATGGCCCCGGTATGGCTACACCTTC,CASSQGEWPRYGYTF
TRBJ1-1,-,TRBV18,-,TGTGCCAGCTCACCACGAAGGCTCGAGGGCACTGAAGCTTTCTTT,CASSPRRLEGTEAFF
TRBJ2-1,-,TRBV3-1/TRBV3-2,TRBD2,TGTGCCAGCAGCCAAGGTACGGCGGGAGGGCCGGGTGAGCAGTTCTTC,CASSQGTAGGPGEQFF
TRBJ2-7,-,TRBV27,-,TGTGCCACCGGACTACCCCCCTTTGACGAGCAGTACTTC,CATGLPPFDEQYF
TRBJ2-7,-,TRBV12-3/TRBV12-4,-,TGTGCCAGCAGTTTCGAGGTGGGAGGGCAGTACTTC,CASSFEVGGQYF